The 12 T cell receptor beta chains below all came from one sample that was sequenced in a study of blood T cell repertoires in COVID-19. The repertoire was sequenced with immunoSEQ multiplex PCR; TCRdb's copy has only in-frame clones and lacks some. Of about 53,000 clones listed, about three quarters are singletons. The specimen sequenced was peripheral blood. All receptors derive from a man aged 70-80 years with active or convalescent COVID-19.

The sample holds a few counts of this clone. J is TRBJ1-1 and V is TRBV7-8, with D possibly TRBD1 on 5 matching bases. Germline V CDR1 and CDR2: SGHVS, FQNEAQ. Trimming cost V 0 bases and J 1 base, with 6 bases left between them. This CDR3 spans 14 amino acids. Here the CDR3 DNA reads TGTGCCAGCAGCTTAGCGCAGGGGAACACTGAAGCTTTCTTT. Protein product: CASSLAQGNTEAFF.

This clone was detected only once. The chain recombines TRBV12-3 or TRBV12-4 with TRBJ1-1; D gene unclear. CDR3 length: 13 amino acids. The V end was cut by 2 bases, the J end by 1 base, with 5 bases between. CDR3 nucleotides: TGTGCCAGCAGTTTATGGGCGAACACTGAAGCTTTCTTT. Translated, it gives CASSLWANTEAFF.

The genes are TRBV11-2 and TRBJ1-6, with 12 bases lining up with TRBD1. Germline V gene sequence: CDR1 SGHAT, CDR2 FQNNGV. After removal of 5 bases from V and 8 bases from J, the junction contained 7 bases not matched to a gene. The CDR3 is 16 amino acids. This CDR3 reads CASSPIGDRGHSPLHF. For the CDR3, the DNA is TGTGCCAGCAGCCCGATAGGGGACAGGGGGCATTCACCCCTCCACTTT.

The genes are TRBV25-1 and TRBJ1-4, with D possibly being TRBD1 (5 bases). This CDR3 comprises 15 residues. Germline CDR1 is MGHDK and CDR2 is SYGVNS. The germline V and J ends were trimmed by 3 bases and 3 bases, with 11 bases remaining between them. CDR3 DNA: TGTGCCAGCAGTGACCCACGGGGGTCTAATGAAAAACTGTTTTTT. Amino acids: CASSDPRGSNEKLFF.

This sequence joins TRBV5-4 and TRBJ1-2, with TRBD1 matching over 9 bases. The CDR3 runs 15 residues. Germline V gene lookup returns CDR1 SGHNT and CDR2 YYREEE (reference sequence). J lost 10 bases, V lost 4 bases, and 14 bases had no gene match. The CDR3 spells CASSPTPGQGRVYTF. DNA of the CDR3: TGTGCCAGCAGCCCTACACCGGGACAGGGAAGAGTCTACACCTTC.

The V call is TRBV3-1 (or the pseudogene TRBV3-2), the J call TRBJ1-3, with unresolved D. Trimming pared 4 bases from V and 0 bases from J, leaving 13 bases between. CDR3 length equals 16 residues. Germline V lookup: CDR1 LGHDT, CDR2 YNNKEL (reference sequence). CDR3 nucleotides: TGTGCCAGCAGCCGCCTCGGAGGAATCTCTGGAAACACCATATATTTT. Protein: CASSRLGGISGNTIYF.

The J gene is TRBJ1-1, the V gene TRBV12-3 or TRBV12-4; the D is unclear. The CDR3 consists of 13 residues. Trimming pared 7 bases from V and 1 base from J, leaving 10 bases between. In DNA, the CDR3 is TGTGCCAGCACCCCCGCGGGGAACACTGAAGCTTTCTTT. Its translation is CASTPAGNTEAFF.

In its sample, this clone was seen a few times. V and J are TRBV6-6 and TRBJ1-3; tentative D call: TRBD1 (5 bases). The CDR3 consists of 16 residues. The germline CDR1 and CDR2 sequences are MNHNY and SVGAGI (reference sequence). V was trimmed by 6 bases and J by 2 bases, leaving 17 bases between them. The chain's CDR3 is CASSRGTLFTGNTIYF. The CDR3 region has the DNA TGTGCCAGCAGCCGCGGGACCCTTTTTACTGGAAACACCATATATTTT.

This clone was counted a few times. The V call is TRBV6-5, the J call TRBJ2-2; TRBD2 might be the D (6 bases). Between the trimmed V and J ends, which lost 6 bases and 4 bases, there was a span of 12 bases. CDR1 MNHEY and CDR2 SVGAGI come from the germline V gene. The CDR3 runs to 14 residues. This CDR3 is CASRGTGSTGELFF. The CDR3 bases are TGTGCCAGCAGGGGGACTGGGTCCACCGGGGAGCTGTTTTTT.

The J gene is TRBJ1-2, the V gene TRBV14; 7 nucleotides align to TRBD1. The trim removed 3 bases at V and 3 bases at J, leaving 16 bases unmatched. This CDR3 comprises 18 residues. The germline V gene encodes CDR1 SGHDN and CDR2 FVKESK. This chain's CDR3 is CASSHARFSGGVDYGYTF. The CDR3 nucleotides are TGTGCCAGCAGCCATGCTCGGTTCTCAGGGGGAGTGGACTATGGCTACACCTTC. The full variable domain, in which reference TRBV14 and TRBJ1-2 provide the parts outside the CDR3, is EAGVTQFPSHSVIEKGQTVTLRCDPISGHDNLYWYRRVMGKEIKFLLHFVKESKQDESGMPNNRFLAERTGGTYSTLKVQPAELEDSGVYFCASSHARFSGGVDYGYTFGSGTRLTVV.

The CDR3 is CASTQGQGMNTEAFF. DNA for the CDR3: TGTGCCAGTACCCAAGGACAGGGCATGAACACTGAAGCTTTCTTT. V usage is TRBV19 and J usage is TRBJ1-1, with TRBD1 identical over 8 bases. This CDR3 region has 15 residues. Germline CDR1 is LNHDA and CDR2 is SQIVND (reference sequence). Trimming cost V 7 bases and J 0 bases; bases outside gene matches: 7.

Written as DNA, the CDR3 is TGTGCCACTTGTGGGTCGACAGTTGCTGAAGCTTTCTTT. Protein: CATCGSTVAEAFF. The chain recombines TRBV24-1 with TRBJ1-1; D perhaps matches TRBD1 (5 bases). Trimming took 10 bases from V and 6 from J, leaving 17 bases between them. The CDR3 length is 13 residues. From germline, CDR1 is KGHDR and CDR2 SFDVKD.